The sequence of this T cell receptor (beta chain) was determined in a study of blood T cells in healthy people across ages. This CDR3 comprises 17 residues. Germline V gene lookup returns CDR1 MNHEY and CDR2 SVGAGI. Trimming removed 0 bases from V and 4 bases from J, with 15 bases in between. The second PCR ran about 6 to 11 cycles with a sample-barcoded 5' primer and J-beta primers. Unique molecular identifiers of 12 random nucleotides labeled each cDNA. MiXCR, applied by TCRdb to the 5' RACE reads, yields one record per CDR3 protein. The sample has about 800,000 distinct CDR3 sequences, about 25% seen once. These data also formed part of another study, on T cells of mothers and their children. Per that study: Every mother produced more than 8 million TCR beta CDR3 reads, whereas every child provided several million. The output of TCR recombination is shaped by thymic selection similarly in related and unrelated pairs. Unrelated mother-child pairs always had slightly, but never significantly, lower normalized overlap than related pairs.

The clonotype originates from a boy aged 5 to 17 in good health. This chain links TRBV6-5 with TRBJ2-2; D possibly corresponds to TRBD2 (7 bases). The specimen was blood. In nucleotides, the CDR3 is TGTGCCAGCAGTTACTCGGGGGGGCCAGCGGGCACCGGGGAGCTGTTTTTT. Translated, it gives CASSYSGGPAGTGELFF.